This paragraph covers one TCR beta chain sequence. No antigen is known for it. RNA transcripts served as template for amplifying TCR beta CDR3 sequences. First-round RT-PCR used HTBI primers; second-round multiplex PCR followed. TCRdb re-called the multiplex PCR reads with MiXCR, one entry per CDR3 protein. The repertoire holds 150,000 to 200,000 distinct CDR3 sequences, with around 39% as singletons. This specimen belongs to a study of Graves' ophthalmopathy and Graves' hyperthyroidism. V was pared by 1 base and J by 4 bases, with 11 bases between. The CDR3 has 14 residues. The germline V gene has CDR1 MNHNS and CDR2 SASEGT. Study-wide results and caveats: The study's model predicted ophthalmopathy progression at 70.59% sensitivity and about 72% specificity.

In donors with ophthalmopathy, activity was moderate-to-severe, with CAS ≥3, NOSPECS ≥4 and duration under 3 months. PBMCs were obtained from roughly 9.9 ml of fresh peripheral blood. This chain joins TRBV6-1 and TRBJ2-7; D not resolved. The clonotype originates from a man younger than 40 with Graves' ophthalmopathy. The sample taken for sequencing was peripheral blood. The CDR3 coding sequence is TGTGCCAGCAGTGAAGTGTGGGATTCTTACGAGCAGTACTTC. Amino acids: CASSEVWDSYEQYF.